This entry features one TCR beta chain sequence. Antigen unknown. V shed 2 bases and J shed 0 bases, with 4 bases lying between them. Germline V gene lookup returns CDR1 SNHLY and CDR2 FYNNEI. The CDR3 consists of 13 residues. This specimen belongs to a study of T cell responses to AZD1222 COVID-19 vaccine. Study-level background: The analysis combined second doses at about 4 or about 12 weeks.

Measured with immunoSEQ multiplex PCR; TCRdb has only the in-frame clones, and not every one. The sample has approximately 180,000 clones, approximately 88% seen once. General study points: Spike regions recognized by vaccine-associated CD4 TCRs spanned the protein, led by 160-218 and 743-854. Nearly half of the spike-specific TCRs reportedly recognize variant regions that carry no mutations. Recipients of AZD1222 seropositive at baseline numbered only 5 to 7.

The sequencing here drew on peripheral blood, taken on day 0 of AZD1222 vaccination. The chain couples TRBV2 to TRBJ1-2; the D is unclear. The sequence came from an adult in good health. The DNA of the CDR3 is TGTGCCAGCAGTGAAATGCCTAACTATGGCTACACCTTC. This sequence encodes CASSEMPNYGYTF.